Here is one T cell receptor (beta chain) with its context. This clonotype has a handful of counts. Its antigen specificity is not known. The input lacks base qualities; no much larger clone sits a single base away. This specimen belongs to a study of blood T cells in healthy people across ages (dated by TCRdb to 2015 to 2017). Looking at the study overall: In model experiments, template switching captured roughly one uniquely barcoded TCR beta cDNA molecule for every two T cells. Using deep sequencing normalized with unique cDNA molecular identifiers, the study measured how TCR beta repertoire diversity changes with age. The donors were split into four age groups: young (average about 16 years), middle-aged (about 40), aged (approximately 59) and long-lived (roughly 86). To avoid experimental bias, donors of different ages were distributed randomly across sequencing lanes. The study analyzed two additional independent replicas of 1 million unique cDNA reads from the same blood draw for two donors, one aged 18 to 30 and one aged 80 or older.

Library preparation employed 5' RACE. Sequencer: Illumina HiSeq 2500. A second PCR of roughly 7 to 11 cycles was run with a J-beta primer mix and a sample-barcoded 5' primer. A unique molecular identifier was introduced onto each TCR beta cDNA molecule by a template-switch 5' adaptor carrying 12 random nucleotides. Each sample yielded at least 3 million CDR3-containing paired-end reads. First-strand cDNA was synthesized from all RNA with the Mint cDNA synthesis kit, primed by a TRBC-specific oligonucleotide. Following uracil-DNA glycosylase treatment, a first 18-cycle PCR with universal primers M1SS and BC2_uni_R was performed on all cDNA. As for how the authors treated the data: Normalization of each sample was performed by random selection of 1 million high-quality reads, each carrying a distinct molecular identifier. Reads with shared molecular identifiers were discarded instead of being binned into consensus sequences. MiTCR, run with a Q25 quality threshold and the strictest error-elimination algorithm, handled CDR3 identification, clonotype clustering and error correction. A nonparametric unseen species model with Euler transformation was used to estimate a lower bound on total TCR beta diversity. TCRdb trimmed the raw reads at Q25, called clones with MiXCR and kept productive beta chains. Every distinct CDR3 protein forms one entry, paired with its most common genes and DNA. The V and J calls and clone size come from TCRdb's table, not from the authors' own analysis. The sample records approximately 1.5 million distinct CDR3 sequences, 40% to 45% of which are singletons. The ten largest clonotypes hold around 4% of the sample.

What the study reported, not specific to this receptor: Since profiling was done on bulk unsorted PBMCs, naive and antigen-experienced compartments could not be conclusively compared. As age increased, observed TCR beta diversity per million T cells dropped in a roughly linear way, and a significant reduction was already evident by age 40. Estimates of total diversity based on one million sequenced T cells were considered lower bounds and underestimates. Because donor CMV infection status was unknown, age-related changes in expanded clonotypes were potentially confounded. Compared with the aged group, more naive CD4+ T cells, fewer expanded clones and increased TCR diversity were shown by the long-lived group, suggesting age selection. A strong correlation was found between observed TCR beta diversity and the percentage of naive T cells measured by flow cytometry.

The 39 donors, aged roughly 6 to 95 years, were systemically healthy Caucasian individuals from Russia. Around 10 milliliters of peripheral blood were collected from each donor into EDTA-treated Vacutainer tubes. PBMCs were isolated by Ficoll-Paque density-gradient centrifugation, with at least 7 million obtained per sample. Total RNA, at least 6 micrograms per sample, was extracted from PBMCs with Trizol reagent. The percentages of naive CD45RAhigh/CD27high T cells were determined by flow cytometry on a PBMC aliquot from every donor. Relative to germline, V is 3 bases shorter and J is 4 bases shorter, with 13 bases between their ends. The CDR3 runs 14 amino acids, cysteine and phenylalanine included. Of all the DNA, just the CDR3 is kept, 42 bases in frame from base 1.

The clonotype was recovered from a woman younger than 30 in good health. The sample consisted of blood. The chain links TRBV12-3 or TRBV12-4 with TRBJ2-7; the D gene remains uncertain. This receptor carries the CDR3 CASSFDPRRYEQYF. In nucleotides, the sequence is TGTGCCAGCAGTTTTGACCCCCGTCGGTACGAGCAGTACTTC.